The rows below give T cell receptor beta chains drawn from one sample of a study of blood T cell repertoires in COVID-19. Sequencing was performed with immunoSEQ multiplex PCR; in TCRdb, only in-frame clones are kept and a portion is missing. The sample has around 120,000 clones; approximately 90% are singletons. The specimen was peripheral blood. These receptors all stem from a human donor with active COVID-19. The donor label of this sample is uncertain. CDR3s include the opening cysteine and the closing phenylalanine or tryptophan. Fields, in order: J gene, D gene, V gene, clone size, CDR3 protein, CDR3 DNA. A D gene is named only where the DNA matches it firmly. Clone size is shown for a subset of rows, as once, few, many or a class of expanded clone.

J gene: TRBJ1-1
D gene: -
V gene: TRBV20-1
clone size: -
CDR3 protein: CSARSHTEAFF
CDR3 DNA: TGCAGTGCTAGGAGCCACACTGAAGCTTTCTTT

J gene: TRBJ2-5
D gene: TRBD2
V gene: TRBV6-5
clone size: once
CDR3 protein: CVSSYSAGGRETQYF
CDR3 DNA: TGTGTCAGCAGTTACTCTGCGGGGGGGCGAGAGACCCAGTACTTC

J gene: TRBJ2-5
D gene: -
V gene: TRBV6-6
clone size: -
CDR3 protein: CASSYRETQYF
CDR3 DNA: TGTGCCAGCAGTTATCGAGAGACCCAGTACTTC

J gene: TRBJ1-5
D gene: -
V gene: TRBV11-2
clone size: -
CDR3 protein: CASSNPRQPQHF
CDR3 DNA: TGTGCCAGCAGCAACCCCCGGCAGCCCCAGCATTTT

J gene: TRBJ2-3
D gene: -
V gene: TRBV6-6
clone size: -
CDR3 protein: CASSPTATDTQYF
CDR3 DNA: TGTGCCAGCAGCCCGACAGCGACAGATACGCAGTATTTT

J gene: TRBJ2-1
D gene: -
V gene: TRBV7-2
clone size: -
CDR3 protein: CASRGGGGYEQFF
CDR3 DNA: TGTGCCAGCAGGGGGGGCGGGGGCTATGAGCAGTTCTTC

J gene: TRBJ1-1
D gene: -
V gene: TRBV6-2/TRBV6-3
clone size: -
CDR3 protein: CASSYLRGSMVTEAFF
CDR3 DNA: TGTGCCAGCAGTTACTTACGGGGAAGTATGGTAACTGAAGCTTTCTTT

J gene: TRBJ2-7
D gene: -
V gene: TRBV4-1
clone size: -
CDR3 protein: CASSQDLRALSEQYF
CDR3 DNA: TGCGCCAGCAGCCAAGATCTCAGGGCCCTCTCCGAGCAGTACTTC

J gene: TRBJ2-5
D gene: TRBD1
V gene: TRBV7-9
clone size: -
CDR3 protein: CASSPRTGQYQETQYF
CDR3 DNA: TGTGCCAGCAGCCCCCGGACAGGGCAATACCAAGAGACCCAGTACTTC

J gene: TRBJ2-1
D gene: TRBD2
V gene: TRBV24-1
clone size: -
CDR3 protein: CATSDPTSGDTYNEQFF
CDR3 DNA: TGTGCCACCAGTGACCCGACTAGCGGAGATACCTACAATGAGCAGTTCTTC

J gene: TRBJ2-3
D gene: TRBD1
V gene: TRBV6-5
clone size: -
CDR3 protein: CASSYGSGQGDYTQYF
CDR3 DNA: TGTGCCAGCAGTTACGGGTCGGGACAGGGAGATTATACGCAGTATTTT

J gene: TRBJ2-1
D gene: TRBD2
V gene: TRBV10-3
clone size: -
CDR3 protein: CAISGLAGDEQFF
CDR3 DNA: TGTGCCATCAGCGGACTAGCGGGCGATGAGCAGTTCTTC

J gene: TRBJ2-5
D gene: -
V gene: TRBV4-3
clone size: -
CDR3 protein: CASSRGGRYQETQYF
CDR3 DNA: TGCGCCAGCAGCCGGGGAGGCAGATACCAAGAGACCCAGTACTTC

J gene: TRBJ1-5
D gene: TRBD1
V gene: TRBV19
clone size: -
CDR3 protein: CASSAWTGNSNQPQHF
CDR3 DNA: TGTGCCAGTAGTGCCTGGACAGGGAATAGCAATCAGCCCCAGCATTTT

J gene: TRBJ2-2
D gene: TRBD2
V gene: TRBV3-1/TRBV3-2
clone size: once
CDR3 protein: CASSHSGGKQRGELFF
CDR3 DNA: TGTGCCAGCAGCCACAGCGGGGGGAAACAACGCGGGGAGCTGTTTTTT

J gene: TRBJ1-5
D gene: -
V gene: TRBV19
clone size: -
CDR3 protein: CASSRGGTGNQPQHF
CDR3 DNA: TGTGCCAGTAGTAGGGGCGGTACTGGCAATCAGCCCCAGCATTTT

J gene: TRBJ1-1
D gene: -
V gene: TRBV28
clone size: -
CDR3 protein: CASSLSVNTEAFF
CDR3 DNA: TGTGCCAGCAGTTTGTCCGTGAACACTGAAGCTTTCTTT

J gene: TRBJ1-1
D gene: TRBD1
V gene: TRBV5-1
clone size: few
CDR3 protein: CASSLGQGAGNTEAFF
CDR3 DNA: TGCGCCAGCAGCCTCGGACAGGGGGCAGGAAACACTGAAGCTTTCTTT

J gene: TRBJ1-2
D gene: -
V gene: TRBV5-8
clone size: many
CDR3 protein: CASKGRGFGYGYTF
CDR3 DNA: TGTGCCAGCAAAGGACGGGGGTTCGGCTATGGCTACACCTTC

J gene: TRBJ2-7
D gene: TRBD2
V gene: TRBV10-3
clone size: -
CDR3 protein: CAISDQREQHYEQYF
CDR3 DNA: TGTGCCATCAGTGATCAGCGGGAGCAGCACTACGAGCAGTACTTC

J gene: TRBJ1-2
D gene: TRBD1
V gene: TRBV18
clone size: -
CDR3 protein: CASSSSDRGYGYTF
CDR3 DNA: TGTGCCAGCTCTTCCTCGGACAGGGGCTATGGCTACACCTTC

J gene: TRBJ1-5
D gene: -
V gene: TRBV21-1
clone size: -
CDR3 protein: CASSKGQVDNQPQHF
CDR3 DNA: TGTGCCAGCAGCAAGGGACAGGTGGACAATCAGCCCCAGCATTTT

J gene: TRBJ1-2
D gene: -
V gene: TRBV7-3
clone size: -
CDR3 protein: CASSLSPTAGYTF
CDR3 DNA: TGTGCCAGCAGCTTATCTCCGACAGCTGGCTACACCTTC

J gene: TRBJ1-6
D gene: -
V gene: TRBV3-1/TRBV3-2
clone size: -
CDR3 protein: CASSQAGDSSPLHF
CDR3 DNA: TGTGCCAGCAGCCAAGCAGGGGATAGTTCACCCCTCCACTTT

J gene: TRBJ2-3
D gene: TRBD2
V gene: TRBV18
clone size: -
CDR3 protein: CASSNVAGFTDTQYF
CDR3 DNA: TGTGCCAGCTCAAATGTAGCGGGCTTCACAGATACGCAGTATTTT

J gene: TRBJ1-4
D gene: -
V gene: TRBV30
clone size: -
CDR3 protein: CAWSVGVGNEKLFF
CDR3 DNA: TGTGCCTGGAGTGTCGGGGTTGGTAATGAAAAACTGTTTTTT

J gene: TRBJ2-3
D gene: TRBD1
V gene: TRBV12-5
clone size: -
CDR3 protein: CASGVGQGPMDTQYF
CDR3 DNA: TGTGCTAGTGGTGTCGGACAGGGGCCGATGGATACGCAGTATTTT

J gene: TRBJ2-2
D gene: -
V gene: TRBV27
clone size: -
CDR3 protein: CASSLEVRAAGTGELFF
CDR3 DNA: TGTGCCAGCAGTTTAGAAGTGAGGGCGGCGGGCACCGGGGAGCTGTTTTTT

J gene: TRBJ2-2
D gene: -
V gene: TRBV10-3
clone size: -
CDR3 protein: CAISDPAKETGELFF
CDR3 DNA: TGTGCCATCAGTGACCCGGCCAAGGAGACCGGGGAGCTGTTTTTT

J gene: TRBJ2-7
D gene: -
V gene: TRBV11-2
clone size: -
CDR3 protein: CARSLFWGGAEEQYF
CDR3 DNA: TGTGCCCGCAGCCTCTTTTGGGGGGGGGCGGAGGAGCAGTACTTC

J gene: TRBJ2-1
D gene: TRBD2
V gene: TRBV6-2/TRBV6-3
clone size: once
CDR3 protein: CASSLELAGDTLRESYNEQFF
CDR3 DNA: TGTGCCAGCAGTTTGGAACTAGCGGGGGACACCTTAAGGGAGTCCTACAATGAGCAGTTCTTC

J gene: TRBJ2-5
D gene: -
V gene: TRBV3-1/TRBV3-2
clone size: -
CDR3 protein: CASSQYGQTRETQYF
CDR3 DNA: TGTGCCAGCAGCCAATATGGACAGACCAGGGAGACCCAGTACTTC

J gene: TRBJ1-4
D gene: -
V gene: TRBV5-1
clone size: -
CDR3 protein: CASSFLGQGGEKLFF
CDR3 DNA: TGCGCCAGCAGCTTTCTAGGGCAGGGAGGAGAAAAACTGTTTTTT

J gene: TRBJ2-1
D gene: -
V gene: TRBV3-1/TRBV3-2
clone size: -
CDR3 protein: CASSPTSLAILSYNEQFF
CDR3 DNA: TGTGCCAGCAGTCCCACATCCTTAGCGATCCTCTCCTACAATGAGCAGTTCTTC

J gene: TRBJ2-3
D gene: TRBD2
V gene: TRBV11-2
clone size: -
CDR3 protein: CASSQDSRIAGGQGDTQYF
CDR3 DNA: TGTGCCAGCAGCCAGGACAGTAGGATAGCGGGGGGGCAGGGAGATACGCAGTATTTT